This TCR beta chain derives from a study of cytomegalovirus exposure and HLA in healthy donors. Findings and limits, study-wide: Accurate HLA-A and HLA-B prediction from TCR beta sequences was reported for most subjects. The authors assumed roughly uniform sequencing depth across donors for presence/absence analyses.

Primers: 60 Vbeta forward and 13 Jbeta reverse. The authors' processing: An analysis performed later counted around 86 million unique TCR beta chains (approximately 11 million of them shared). Here immunoSEQ multiplex PCR was the method, and the copy in TCRdb shows in-frame clones only, minus some. For V, J and clone size, that table is used; D and trimming come from the DNA. The sample has around 300,000 clones; approximately 90% are singletons. Per the germline V gene, CDR1 is SGHAT and CDR2 is FQNNGV. V shed 4 bases and J 9 bases; nucleotides not matched to a gene: 2. The CDR3 consists of 12 residues. This clone appeared once. Its antigen remains unknown.

The chain couples TRBV11-2 to TRBJ2-3; 9 bases align to TRBD2. The TCR comes from a woman aged 18 to 35 in good health and CMV-seronegative. The source material was PBMCs. The CDR3 bases are TGTGCCAGCAGCTCTAGCGGGGCAACGCAGTATTTT. It encodes CASSSSGATQYF.